Sequencing of this T cell receptor beta chain was carried out in a study of shared clonotypes between healthy human individuals. General observations from the study: Researchers found naive subsets generally carried larger estimated richness than memory subsets.

It was CD45RO-negative cells, positively selected for CCR7, that made up naive CD8 cells, with terminally differentiated effector memory CD45RA+ cells excluded. Healthy HIV-negative adults without recent acute infections or vaccinations served as donors. The germline V gene has CDR1 SGHVS and CDR2 FNYEAQ. The CDR3 runs 13 residues. The germline V and J ends were trimmed by 0 bases and 8 bases, with 8 bases remaining between them. This clone is a singleton in its sample. Its specificity is unknown. Methods used by the authors: ImmunoSEQ output held junction-only sequences without quality scores, so filtering differed. This table comes from immunoSEQ multiplex PCR, and its TCRdb copy is limited to in-frame clones, with some not included. Clonal size and the V and J genes are those of that table, whereas D and trimming came from the DNA. This sample has 1.5 million to 2.5 million clones, with about 95% found just once.

The sample comprised naive CD8+ T cells sorted from blood. The clonotype comes from a man aged 18 to 29 in good health. The chain uses TRBV7-6 and TRBJ2-1, with D uncertain. The CDR3 loop is CASSLALMHEQFF. CDR3 DNA sequence: TGTGCCAGCAGCTTAGCCCTCATGCATGAGCAGTTCTTC.